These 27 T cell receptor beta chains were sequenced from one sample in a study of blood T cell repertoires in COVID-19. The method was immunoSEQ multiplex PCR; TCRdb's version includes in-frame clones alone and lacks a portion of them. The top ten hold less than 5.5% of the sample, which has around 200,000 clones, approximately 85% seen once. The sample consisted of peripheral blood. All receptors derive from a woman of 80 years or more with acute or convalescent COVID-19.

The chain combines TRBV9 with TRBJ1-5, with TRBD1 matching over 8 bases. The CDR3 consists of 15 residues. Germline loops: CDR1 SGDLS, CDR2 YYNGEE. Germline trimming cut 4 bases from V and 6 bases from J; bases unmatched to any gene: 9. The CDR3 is CASSLDGQGTQPQHF. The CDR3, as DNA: TGTGCCAGCAGCCTAGACGGACAGGGAACTCAGCCCCAGCATTTT.

The CDR3 bases are TGTGCCAGCAGCCCAACTACGGGAGGTGGCACCGGGGAGCTGTTTTTT. Amino acid sequence: CASSPTTGGGTGELFF. This chain joins TRBV3-1 (or the pseudogene TRBV3-2) and TRBJ2-2, with 7 bases identical to TRBD2. V dropped 4 bases and J dropped 4; count of bases not matched to a gene: 9. The CDR3 is made up of 16 amino acids. The germline V gene has CDR1 LGHDT and CDR2 YNNKEL (reference sequence).

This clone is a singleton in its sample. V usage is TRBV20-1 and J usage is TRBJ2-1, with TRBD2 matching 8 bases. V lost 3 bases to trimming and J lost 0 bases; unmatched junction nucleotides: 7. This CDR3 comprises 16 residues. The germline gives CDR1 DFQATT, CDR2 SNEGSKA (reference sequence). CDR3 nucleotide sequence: TGCAGTGCTAGTCGGGGGGGCTCGAGCTCCTACAATGAGCAGTTCTTC. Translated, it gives CSASRGGSSSYNEQFF.

CDR3 region: CASSLTDGRWGEKLFF. The CDR3 DNA reads TGTGCCAGCAGTTTAACCGACGGGAGGTGGGGGGAAAAACTGTTTTTT. This chain joins TRBV28 and TRBJ1-4; the D gene is possibly TRBD1 (5 bases). Between the trimmed V and J ends, which lost 2 bases and 8 bases, there was a span of 18 bases. The CDR3 is 16 residues long. CDR1 MDHEN and CDR2 SYDVKM come from the germline V gene.

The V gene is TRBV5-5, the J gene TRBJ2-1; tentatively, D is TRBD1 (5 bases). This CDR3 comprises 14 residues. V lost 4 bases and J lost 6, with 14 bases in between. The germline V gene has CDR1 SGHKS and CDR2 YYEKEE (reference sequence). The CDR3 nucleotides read TGTGCCAGCAGCCTCTCAAGGCAGGGCAATGAGCAGTTCTTC. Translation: CASSLSRQGNEQFF.

The CDR3 loop reads CASSHGTSGSQETQYF. The CDR3 coding sequence is TGCGCCAGCAGCCACGGGACTAGCGGCAGCCAAGAGACCCAGTACTTC. This chain connects TRBV5-1 to TRBJ2-5; 11 bases map to TRBD2. CDR1 is SGHRS and CDR2 is YFSETQ in the germline V gene. CDR3 length: 16 residues. With 4 bases clipped from V and 1 base from J, the junction kept 6 bases outside the gene matches.

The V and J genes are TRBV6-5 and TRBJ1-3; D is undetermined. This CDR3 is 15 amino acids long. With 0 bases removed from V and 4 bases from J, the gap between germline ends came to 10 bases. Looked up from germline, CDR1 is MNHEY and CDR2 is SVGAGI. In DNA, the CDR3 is TGTGCCAGCAGTTACTCGATGCCCGAGGGAAACACCATATATTTT. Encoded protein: CASSYSMPEGNTIYF.

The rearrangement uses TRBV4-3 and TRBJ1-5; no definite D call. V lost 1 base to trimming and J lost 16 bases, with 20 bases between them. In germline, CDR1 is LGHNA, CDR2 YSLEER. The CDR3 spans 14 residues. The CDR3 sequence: CASSQGAWAGFQHF. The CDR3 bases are TGCGCCAGCAGCCAAGGAGCCTGGGCAGGCTTCCAACATTTT.

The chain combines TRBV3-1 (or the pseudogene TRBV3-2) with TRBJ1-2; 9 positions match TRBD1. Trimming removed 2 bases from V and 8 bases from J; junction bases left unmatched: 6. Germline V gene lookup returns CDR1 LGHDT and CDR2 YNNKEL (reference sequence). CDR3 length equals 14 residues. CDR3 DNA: TGTGCCAGCAGCCAATGGGACAGGGCCCAAGGCTACACCTTC. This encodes CASSQWDRAQGYTF.

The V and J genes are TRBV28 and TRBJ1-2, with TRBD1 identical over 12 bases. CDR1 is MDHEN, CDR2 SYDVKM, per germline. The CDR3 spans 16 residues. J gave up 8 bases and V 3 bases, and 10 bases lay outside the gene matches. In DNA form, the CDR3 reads TGTGCCAGCAGTTTGCCCCGGGACAGGGGGCGTAAGGGCTACACCTTC. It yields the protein CASSLPRDRGRKGYTF.

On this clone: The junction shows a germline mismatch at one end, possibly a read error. CDR3 in amino acids: CASSPRAGGAANTGELFF. The CDR3 coding sequence is TGTGCTAGCAGCCCACGGGCGGGCGGTGCCGCGAACACCGGGGAGCTGTTTTTT. The chain carries TRBV7-7 and TRBJ2-2, with D perhaps matching TRBD2 (5 bases). Germline CDR1 and CDR2: SSHAT and FNYEAQ (reference sequence). The CDR3 spans 18 residues.

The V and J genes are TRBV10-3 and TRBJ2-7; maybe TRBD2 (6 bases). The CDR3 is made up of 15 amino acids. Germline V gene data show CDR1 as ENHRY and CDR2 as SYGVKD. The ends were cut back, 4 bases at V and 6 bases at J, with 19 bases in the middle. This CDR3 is CAISAAGTFPGEQYF. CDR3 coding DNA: TGTGCCATCAGTGCGGCCGGGACTTTCCCCGGCGAGCAGTACTTC.

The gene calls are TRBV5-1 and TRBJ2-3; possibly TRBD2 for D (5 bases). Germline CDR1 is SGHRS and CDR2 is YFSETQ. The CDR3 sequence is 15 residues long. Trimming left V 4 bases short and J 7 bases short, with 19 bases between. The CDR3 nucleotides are TGCGCCAGCAGCCCGACTACCTTAAACATGAATACGCAGTATTTT. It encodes CASSPTTLNMNTQYF.

CDR3: CASSPQGAAGANVLTF. For the CDR3, the DNA is TGTGCCAGCTCACCACAAGGGGCAGCTGGGGCCAACGTCCTGACTTTC. This chain uses TRBV18 with TRBJ2-6; a weak D match, TRBD1 (5 bases). CDR3 length: 16 amino acids. Germline lookup yields CDR1 KGHSH and CDR2 LQKENI. V was cut by 1 base and J by 2 bases, with 9 bases left in between.

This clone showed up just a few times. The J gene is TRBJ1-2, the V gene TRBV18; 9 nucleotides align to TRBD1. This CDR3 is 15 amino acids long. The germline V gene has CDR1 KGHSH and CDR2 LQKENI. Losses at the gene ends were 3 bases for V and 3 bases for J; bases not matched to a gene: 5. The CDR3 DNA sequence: TGTGCCAGCTCACCGGGACAGGGAGAGGACTATGGCTACACCTTC. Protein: CASSPGQGEDYGYTF.

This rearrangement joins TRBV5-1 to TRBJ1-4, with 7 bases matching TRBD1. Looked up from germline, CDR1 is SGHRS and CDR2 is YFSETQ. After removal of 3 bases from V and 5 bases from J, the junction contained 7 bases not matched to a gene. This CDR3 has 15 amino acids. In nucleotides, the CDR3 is TGCGCCAGCAGCTCCCTGACAGGGATGAATGAAAAACTGTTTTTT. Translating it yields CASSSLTGMNEKLFF.

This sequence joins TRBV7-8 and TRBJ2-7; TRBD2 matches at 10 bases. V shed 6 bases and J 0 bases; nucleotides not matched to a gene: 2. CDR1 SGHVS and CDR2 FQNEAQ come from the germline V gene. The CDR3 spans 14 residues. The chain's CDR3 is CASSRTSGSYEQYF. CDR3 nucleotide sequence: TGTGCCAGCAGTCGGACTAGCGGCTCCTACGAGCAGTACTTC.

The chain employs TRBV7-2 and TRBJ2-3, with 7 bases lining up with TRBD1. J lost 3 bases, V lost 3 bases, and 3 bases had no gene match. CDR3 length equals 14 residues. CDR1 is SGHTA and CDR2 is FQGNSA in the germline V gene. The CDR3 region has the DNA TGTGCCAGCAGCTTCTGGACAGGTACAGATACGCAGTATTTT. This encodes CASSFWTGTDTQYF.

DNA of the CDR3: TGTGCCAGCTCACCCTACAGTCCCCAAAAACTGTTTTTT. Protein: CASSPYSPQKLFF. The genes are TRBV18 and TRBJ1-4; D is undetermined. This CDR3 comprises 13 residues. Germline V gene lookup returns CDR1 KGHSH and CDR2 LQKENI. V was pared by 3 bases and J by 9 bases, with 11 bases between.

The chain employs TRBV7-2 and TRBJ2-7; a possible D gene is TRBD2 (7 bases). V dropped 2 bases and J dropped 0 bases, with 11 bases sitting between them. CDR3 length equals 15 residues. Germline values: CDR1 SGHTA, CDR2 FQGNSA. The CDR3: CASSLRGGISYEQYF. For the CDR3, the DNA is TGTGCCAGCAGCTTAAGGGGGGGGATCTCCTACGAGCAGTACTTC.

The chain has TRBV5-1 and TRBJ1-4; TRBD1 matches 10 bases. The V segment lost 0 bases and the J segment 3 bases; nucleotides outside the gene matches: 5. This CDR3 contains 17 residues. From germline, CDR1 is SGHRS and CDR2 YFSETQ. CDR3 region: CASSLDGQGVANEKLFF. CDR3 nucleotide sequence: TGCGCCAGCAGCTTGGACGGACAGGGGGTGGCTAATGAAAAACTGTTTTTT.

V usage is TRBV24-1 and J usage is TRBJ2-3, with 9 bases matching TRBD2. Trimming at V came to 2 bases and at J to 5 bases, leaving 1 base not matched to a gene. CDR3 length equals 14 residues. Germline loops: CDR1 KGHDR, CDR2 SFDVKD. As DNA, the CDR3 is TGTGCCACCAGTGATTCACTAGCGGGAGATACGCAGTATTTT. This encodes CATSDSLAGDTQYF.

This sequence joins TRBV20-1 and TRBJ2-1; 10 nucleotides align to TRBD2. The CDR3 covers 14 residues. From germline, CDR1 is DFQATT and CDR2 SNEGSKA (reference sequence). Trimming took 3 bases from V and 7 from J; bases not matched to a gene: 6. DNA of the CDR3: TGCAGTGCTAGTGGGCCTAGCGGGAGAAATGAGCAGTTCTTC. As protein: CSASGPSGRNEQFF.

The CDR3 reads CASSLFPGQNTEAFF. The DNA of the CDR3 is TGTGCCAGCAGTTTATTCCCAGGACAGAACACTGAAGCTTTCTTT. The chain couples TRBV27 to TRBJ1-1; TRBD1 might be the D (5 bases). Germline loops: CDR1 MNHEY, CDR2 SMNVEV (reference sequence). V was pared by 1 base and J by 1 base, with 10 bases between. This CDR3 is 15 amino acids long.

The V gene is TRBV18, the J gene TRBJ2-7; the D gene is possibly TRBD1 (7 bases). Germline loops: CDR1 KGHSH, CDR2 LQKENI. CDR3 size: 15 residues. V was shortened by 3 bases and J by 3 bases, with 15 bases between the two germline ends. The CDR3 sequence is CASSPRRDSNYEQYF. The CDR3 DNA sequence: TGTGCCAGCTCACCCCGGCGGGACAGCAACTACGAGCAGTACTTC.

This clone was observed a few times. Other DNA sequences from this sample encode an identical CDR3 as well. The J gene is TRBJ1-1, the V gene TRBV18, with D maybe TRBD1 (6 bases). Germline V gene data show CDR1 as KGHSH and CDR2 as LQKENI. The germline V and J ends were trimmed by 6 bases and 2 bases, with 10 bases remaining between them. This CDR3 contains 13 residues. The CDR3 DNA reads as TGTGCCAGCTCGCAACAGGGTAACACTGAAGCTTTCTTT. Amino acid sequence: CASSQQGNTEAFF. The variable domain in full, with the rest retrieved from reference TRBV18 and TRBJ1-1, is NAGVMQNPRHLVRRRGQEARLRCSPMKGHSHVYWYRQLPEEGLKFMVYLQKENIIDESGMPKERFSAEFPKEGPSILRIQQVVRGDSAAYFCASSQQGNTEAFFGQGTRLTVV.

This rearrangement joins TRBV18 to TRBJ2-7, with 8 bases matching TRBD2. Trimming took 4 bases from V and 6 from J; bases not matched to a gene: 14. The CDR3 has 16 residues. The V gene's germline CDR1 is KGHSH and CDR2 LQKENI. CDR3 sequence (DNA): TGTGCCAGCTCACGGGGACTAGGCAGCGGTATAGGCGAGCAGTACTTC. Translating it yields CASSRGLGSGIGEQYF. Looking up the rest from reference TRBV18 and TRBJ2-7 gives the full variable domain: NAGVMQNPRHLVRRRGQEARLRCSPMKGHSHVYWYRQLPEEGLKFMVYLQKENIIDESGMPKERFSAEFPKEGPSILRIQQVVRGDSAAYFCASSRGLGSGIGEQYFGPGTRLTVT.